Below, one TCR beta chain is given with its context. Germline CDR1 and CDR2: SGHDN and FVKESK. The CDR3 sequence is 16 residues long. With V trimmed by 4 bases and J by 4 bases, 9 bases remained unmatched. Per the original data handling: Reference gene primer amplification in the assay estimated nucleated cell counts. TCRdb's copy holds only in-frame clones and misses some; the assay was immunoSEQ multiplex PCR. V and J calls and clone size are as listed in that table; D and trimming were resolved from the DNA. The table has 120,000 to 150,000 clones, 75% to 90% seen once. Allocation to cohorts depended on clinical history reported by the participants. These data are taken from a study of blood T cell repertoires in COVID-19.

This sequence was found in a man aged 50 to 60 in a cohort exposed to, infected with or recovered from COVID-19 (not recorded which). The chain couples TRBV14 to TRBJ2-2, with TRBD1 matching over 7 bases. Input material: PBMCs or T cells enriched from blood (not recorded which). This CDR3 is CASSPLKGAGTGELFF. The CDR3 nucleotides read TGTGCCAGCAGCCCCCTGAAGGGGGCAGGCACCGGGGAGCTGTTTTTT.